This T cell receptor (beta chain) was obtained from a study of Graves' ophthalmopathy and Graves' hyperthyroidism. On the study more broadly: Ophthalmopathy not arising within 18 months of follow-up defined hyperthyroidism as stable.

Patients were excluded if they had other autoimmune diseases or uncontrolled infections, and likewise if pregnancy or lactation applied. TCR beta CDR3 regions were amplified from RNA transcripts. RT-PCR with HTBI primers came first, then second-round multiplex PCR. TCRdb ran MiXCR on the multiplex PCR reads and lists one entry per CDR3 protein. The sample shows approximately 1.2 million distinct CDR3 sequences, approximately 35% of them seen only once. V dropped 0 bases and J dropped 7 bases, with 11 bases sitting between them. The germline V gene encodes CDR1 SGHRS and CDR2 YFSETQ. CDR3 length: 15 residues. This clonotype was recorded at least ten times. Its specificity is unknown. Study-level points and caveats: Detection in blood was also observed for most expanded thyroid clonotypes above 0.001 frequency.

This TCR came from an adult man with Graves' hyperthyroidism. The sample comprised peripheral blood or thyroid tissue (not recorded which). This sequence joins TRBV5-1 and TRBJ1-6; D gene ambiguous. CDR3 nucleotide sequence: TGCGCCAGCAGCTTGGGGTCGACGCGAAATTCACCCCTCCACTTT. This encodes CASSLGSTRNSPLHF. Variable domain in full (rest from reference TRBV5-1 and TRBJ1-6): KAGVTQTPRYLIKTRGQQVTLSCSPISGHRSVSWYQQTPGQGLQFLFEYFSETQRNKGNFPGRFSGRQFSNSRSEMNVSTLELGDSALYLCASSLGSTRNSPLHFGNGTRLTVT.